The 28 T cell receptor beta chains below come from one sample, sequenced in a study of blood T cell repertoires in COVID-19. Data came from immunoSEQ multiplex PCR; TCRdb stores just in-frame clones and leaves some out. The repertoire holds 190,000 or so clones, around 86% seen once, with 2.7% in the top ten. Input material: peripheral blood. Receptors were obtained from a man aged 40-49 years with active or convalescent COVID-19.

For the CDR3, the DNA is TGTGCCAGCAGCTTATGGGGAGGCGATTCTGAAAAACTGTTTTTT. The encoded protein is CASSLWGGDSEKLFF. V usage is TRBV7-9 and J usage is TRBJ1-4; D not certain. Trimming cost V 2 bases and J 7 bases, with 14 bases left between them. Per germline, CDR1 SEHNR and CDR2 FQNEAQ (reference sequence). CDR3 length equals 15 residues.

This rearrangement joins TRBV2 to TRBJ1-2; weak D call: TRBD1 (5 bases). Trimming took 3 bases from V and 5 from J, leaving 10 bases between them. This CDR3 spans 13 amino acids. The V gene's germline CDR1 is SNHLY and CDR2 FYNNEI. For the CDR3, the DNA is TGTGCCAGCAGTGACCGGGGGGGGTATGGCTACACCTTC. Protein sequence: CASSDRGGYGYTF. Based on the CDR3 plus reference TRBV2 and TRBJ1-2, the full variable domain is EPEVTQTPSHQVTQMGQEVILRCVPISNHLYFYWYRQILGQKVEFLVSFYNNEISEKSEIFDDQFSVERPDGSNFTLKIRSTKLEDSAMYFCASSDRGGYGYTFGSGTRLTVV.

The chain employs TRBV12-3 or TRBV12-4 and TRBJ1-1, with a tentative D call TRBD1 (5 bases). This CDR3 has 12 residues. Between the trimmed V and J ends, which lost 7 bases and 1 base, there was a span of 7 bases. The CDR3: CASNRGNTEAFF. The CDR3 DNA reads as TGTGCCAGCAATAGGGGGAACACTGAAGCTTTCTTT.

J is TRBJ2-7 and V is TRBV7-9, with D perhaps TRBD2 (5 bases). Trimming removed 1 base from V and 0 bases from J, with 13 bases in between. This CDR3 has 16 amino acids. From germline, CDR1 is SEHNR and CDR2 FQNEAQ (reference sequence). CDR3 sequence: CASSLVALGSSYEQYF. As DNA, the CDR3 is TGTGCCAGCAGCTTAGTGGCGCTTGGGAGCTCCTACGAGCAGTACTTC.

The CDR3 region is CASSEADTLSYGYTF. CDR3 nucleotide sequence: TGTGCCAGCAGTGAAGCGGACACGCTAAGCTATGGCTACACCTTC. This chain links TRBV2 with TRBJ1-2, with a tentative D call TRBD1 (5 bases). The V end lost 0 bases, the J end lost 4 bases, and 12 bases lay between the germline ends. Germline V gene sequence: CDR1 SNHLY, CDR2 FYNNEI. There are 15 residues in the CDR3.

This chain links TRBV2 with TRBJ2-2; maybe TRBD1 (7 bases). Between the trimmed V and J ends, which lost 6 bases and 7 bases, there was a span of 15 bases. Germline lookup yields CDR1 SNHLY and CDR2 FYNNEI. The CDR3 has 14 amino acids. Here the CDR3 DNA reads TGTGCCAGCAGGACTTACAGGGGACTCGGGGAGCTGTTTTTT. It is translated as CASRTYRGLGELFF.

The chain's CDR3 is CASSLGVMNTEAFF. CDR3 nucleotide sequence: TGTGCCAGTAGTCTAGGAGTGATGAACACTGAAGCTTTCTTT. V is TRBV19 and J is TRBJ1-1, with D unresolved. This CDR3 comprises 14 residues. Germline assignment: CDR1 LNHDA and CDR2 SQIVND (reference sequence). Trimming pared 5 bases from V and 0 bases from J, leaving 10 bases between.

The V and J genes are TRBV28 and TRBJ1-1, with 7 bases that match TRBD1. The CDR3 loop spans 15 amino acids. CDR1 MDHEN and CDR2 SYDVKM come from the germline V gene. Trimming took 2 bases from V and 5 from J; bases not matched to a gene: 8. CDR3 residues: CASSLISGGRTEAFF. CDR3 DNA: TGTGCCAGCAGTTTAATTTCAGGGGGTAGGACTGAAGCTTTCTTT.

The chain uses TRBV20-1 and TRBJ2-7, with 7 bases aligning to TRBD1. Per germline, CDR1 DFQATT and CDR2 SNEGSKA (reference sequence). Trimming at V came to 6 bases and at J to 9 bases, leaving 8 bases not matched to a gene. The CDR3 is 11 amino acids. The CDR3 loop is CSAKRGLRQYF. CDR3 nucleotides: TGCAGTGCCAAGAGGGGGCTGAGGCAGTACTTC.

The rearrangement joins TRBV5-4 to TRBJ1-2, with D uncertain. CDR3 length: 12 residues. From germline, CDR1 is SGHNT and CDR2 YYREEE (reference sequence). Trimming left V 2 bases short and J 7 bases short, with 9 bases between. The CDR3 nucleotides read TGTGCCAGCAGCTTAGATACTGGTGGCTACACCTTC. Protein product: CASSLDTGGYTF.

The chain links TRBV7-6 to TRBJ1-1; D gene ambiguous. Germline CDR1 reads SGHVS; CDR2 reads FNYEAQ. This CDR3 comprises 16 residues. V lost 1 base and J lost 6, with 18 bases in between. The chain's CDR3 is CASSLGGPGGLSEAFF. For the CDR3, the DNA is TGTGCCAGCAGCTTAGGTGGGCCCGGCGGGCTGTCTGAAGCTTTCTTT. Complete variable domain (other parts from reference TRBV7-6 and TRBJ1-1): GAGVSQSPRYKVTKRGQDVALRCDPISGHVSLYWYRQALGQGPEFLTYFNYEAQQDKSGLPNDRFSAERPEGSISTLTIQRTEQRDSAMYRCASSLGGPGGLSEAFFGQGTRLTVV.

CDR3 bases: TGCGCCAGCAGCCAAGATTCGGGCTCCTACAATGAGCAGTTCTTC. This sequence encodes CASSQDSGSYNEQFF. The J gene is TRBJ2-1, the V gene TRBV4-3, with D hard to call. CDR3 size: 15 residues. With 0 bases removed from V and 0 bases from J, the gap between germline ends came to 6 bases. CDR1 is LGHNA, CDR2 YSLEER, per germline.

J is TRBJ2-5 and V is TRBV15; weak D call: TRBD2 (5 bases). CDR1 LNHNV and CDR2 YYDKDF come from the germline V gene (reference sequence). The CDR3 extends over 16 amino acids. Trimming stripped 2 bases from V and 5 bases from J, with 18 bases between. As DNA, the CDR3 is TGTGCCACCAGCAGACCAGCGGTTCCCCGTGGCGAGACCCAGTACTTC. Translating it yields CATSRPAVPRGETQYF.

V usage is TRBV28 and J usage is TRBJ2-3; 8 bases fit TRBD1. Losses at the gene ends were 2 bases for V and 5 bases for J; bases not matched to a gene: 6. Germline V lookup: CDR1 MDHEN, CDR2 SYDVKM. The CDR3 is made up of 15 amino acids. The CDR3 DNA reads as TGTGCCAGCAGTTTAGGGGCAGGGGGCATAGATACGCAGTATTTT. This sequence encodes CASSLGAGGIDTQYF.

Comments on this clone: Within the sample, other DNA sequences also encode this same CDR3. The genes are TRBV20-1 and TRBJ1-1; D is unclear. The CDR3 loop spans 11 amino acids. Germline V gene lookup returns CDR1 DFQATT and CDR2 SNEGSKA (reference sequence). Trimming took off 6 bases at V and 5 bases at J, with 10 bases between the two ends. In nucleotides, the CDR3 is TGCAGTGCCCCCCGAGGGACTGAAGCTTTCTTT. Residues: CSAPRGTEAFF.

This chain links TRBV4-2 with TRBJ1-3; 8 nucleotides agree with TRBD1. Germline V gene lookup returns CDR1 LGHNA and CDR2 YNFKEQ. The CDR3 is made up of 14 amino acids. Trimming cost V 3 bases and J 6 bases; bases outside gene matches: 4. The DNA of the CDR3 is TGTGCCAGCAGCCACCTGACAGGGGAAAACACCATATATTTT. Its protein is CASSHLTGENTIYF.

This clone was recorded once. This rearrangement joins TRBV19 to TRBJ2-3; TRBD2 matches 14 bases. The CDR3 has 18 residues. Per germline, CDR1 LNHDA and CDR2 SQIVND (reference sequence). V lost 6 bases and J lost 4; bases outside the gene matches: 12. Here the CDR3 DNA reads TGTGCCAGTAGGCCGCACGGACTAGCGGGGGGCTCATCAGATACGCAGTATTTT. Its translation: CASRPHGLAGGSSDTQYF.

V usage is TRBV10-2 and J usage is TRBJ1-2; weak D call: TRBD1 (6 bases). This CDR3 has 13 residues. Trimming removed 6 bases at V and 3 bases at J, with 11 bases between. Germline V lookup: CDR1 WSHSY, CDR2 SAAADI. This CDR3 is CASRGDTDYGYTF. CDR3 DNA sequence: TGCGCCAGCAGGGGGGACACCGACTATGGCTACACCTTC.

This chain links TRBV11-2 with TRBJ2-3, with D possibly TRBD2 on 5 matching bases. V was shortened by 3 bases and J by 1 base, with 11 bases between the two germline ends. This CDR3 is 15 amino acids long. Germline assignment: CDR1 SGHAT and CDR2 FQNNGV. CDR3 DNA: TGTGCCAGCAGCTTTTCCGGGAAGGGCACAGATACGCAGTATTTT. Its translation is CASSFSGKGTDTQYF.

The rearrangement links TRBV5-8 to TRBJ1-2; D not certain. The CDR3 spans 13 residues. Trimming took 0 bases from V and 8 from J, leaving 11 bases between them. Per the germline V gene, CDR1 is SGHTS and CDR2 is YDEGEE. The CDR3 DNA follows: TGTGCCAGCAGCTTGGAACGTCTGCGGGGCTACACCTTC. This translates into CASSLERLRGYTF.

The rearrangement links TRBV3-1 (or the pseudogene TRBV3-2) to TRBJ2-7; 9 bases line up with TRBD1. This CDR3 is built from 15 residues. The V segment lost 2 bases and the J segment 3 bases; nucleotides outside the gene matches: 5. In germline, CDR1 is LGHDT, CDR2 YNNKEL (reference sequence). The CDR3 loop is CASSQTGTGIYEQYF. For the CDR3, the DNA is TGTGCCAGCAGCCAAACCGGGACAGGGATCTACGAGCAGTACTTC.

CDR3 residues: CASSVETGDYEQYF. The CDR3 bases are TGTGCCAGCAGCGTTGAGACAGGGGACTACGAGCAGTACTTC. This sequence joins TRBV9 and TRBJ2-7; 8 bases align to TRBD1. The CDR3 consists of 14 residues. The trim removed 2 bases at V and 3 bases at J, leaving 4 bases unmatched. Per the germline V gene, CDR1 is SGDLS and CDR2 is YYNGEE.

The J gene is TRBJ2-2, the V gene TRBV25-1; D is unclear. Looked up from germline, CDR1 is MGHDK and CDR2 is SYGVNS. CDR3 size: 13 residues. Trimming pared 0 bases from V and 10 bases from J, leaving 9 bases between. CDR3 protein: CASSEYGPKELFF. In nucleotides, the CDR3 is TGTGCCAGCAGTGAATATGGTCCTAAGGAGCTGTTTTTT.

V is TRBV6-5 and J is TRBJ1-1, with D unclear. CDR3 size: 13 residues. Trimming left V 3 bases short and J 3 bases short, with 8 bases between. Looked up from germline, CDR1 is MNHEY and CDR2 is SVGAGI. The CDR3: CASSYGLDTEAFF. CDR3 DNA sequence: TGTGCCAGCAGTTATGGTTTAGACACTGAAGCTTTCTTT.

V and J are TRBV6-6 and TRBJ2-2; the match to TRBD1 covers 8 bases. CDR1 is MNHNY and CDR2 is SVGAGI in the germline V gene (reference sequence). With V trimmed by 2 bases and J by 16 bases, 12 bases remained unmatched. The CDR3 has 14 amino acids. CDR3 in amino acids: CASSYAGGQPAGFF. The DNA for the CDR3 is TGTGCCAGCAGTTACGCAGGGGGCCAACCGGCGGGGTTTTTT.

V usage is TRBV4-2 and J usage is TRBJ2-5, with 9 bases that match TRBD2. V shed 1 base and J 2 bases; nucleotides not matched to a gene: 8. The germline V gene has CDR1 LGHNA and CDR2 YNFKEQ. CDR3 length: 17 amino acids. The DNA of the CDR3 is TGTGCCAGCAGCCAAGGGGGAGCGGGGGGATTTCAAGAGACCCAGTACTTC. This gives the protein CASSQGGAGGFQETQYF.

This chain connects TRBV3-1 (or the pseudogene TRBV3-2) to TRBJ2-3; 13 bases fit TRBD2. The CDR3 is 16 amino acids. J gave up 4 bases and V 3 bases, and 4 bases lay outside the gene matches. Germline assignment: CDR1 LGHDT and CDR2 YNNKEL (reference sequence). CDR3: CASSQRLAGGPDTQYF. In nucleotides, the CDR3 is TGTGCCAGCAGCCAGAGACTAGCGGGGGGTCCAGATACGCAGTATTTT.

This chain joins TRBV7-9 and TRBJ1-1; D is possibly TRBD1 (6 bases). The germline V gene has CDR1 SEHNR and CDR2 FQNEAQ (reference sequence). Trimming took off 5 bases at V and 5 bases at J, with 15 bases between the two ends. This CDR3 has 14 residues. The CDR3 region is CASSPSGTLTEAFF. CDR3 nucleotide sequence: TGTGCCAGCAGCCCCTCAGGGACATTAACTGAAGCTTTCTTT.